This TCR beta chain was identified in a study of blood T cell repertoires in COVID-19 (dated by TCRdb to the early 2020s). Some background on the complete study: The collaborator samples originated in the United States, Italy and Spain and spanned the acute and convalescent phases of COVID-19. The material from the prospective study consisted of cDNA or gDNA derived from T cells, B-cell-depleted T cells, or PBMCs. The dataset comprised deeply sampled blood TCRbeta repertoires from subjects exposed to, actively infected with, or recovered from COVID-19. The repertoires were made available in a free public database intended to serve as a resource for research on the immune response to SARS-CoV-2. The samples were drawn from the first 160 participants of the ongoing ImmuneRACE study and from 1,200 or so subjects provided by 6 global collaborators. Nearly every sample came with metadata listing a de-identified subject ID, COVID-19 status, age in years and sex. Where available, HLA class I and class II types were obtained from metadata supplied by the sample provider rather than from assay-based typing.

TCRbeta CDR3 regions were amplified from genomic DNA by means of the immunoSEQ Assay, a bias-controlled multiplex PCR. The paper's data handling went like this. The number of nucleated cells in each sample was estimated from the amplification of reference gene primers within the assay. To quantify the absolute abundance of each unique TCRbeta CDR3 rearrangement, sequence reads were collapsed and filtered. For each sample, productive Simpson clonality was calculated by taking the square root of Simpson's diversity index across productive rearrangements. TCRdb took this table from immuneACCESS and kept in-frame rearrangements with V and J called. Such tables lack part of the clones; where checked against another copy, unresolved V genes explain under half of the gap, and the rest is unexplained. For V, J and clone size, that table is used; D and trimming come from the DNA. The sample table lists under 200,000 clones, roughly 82% of them with a count of one. The ten biggest clones cover 9.5% to 12% of the sample.

As for this clone: Its antigen is not yet known. No base quality information exists; no much larger clone differs at one position.

Between the V and J ends, shortened by 7 bases and 0 bases respectively, the junction contains 18 bases. Counted from cysteine to phenylalanine, this CDR3 has 15 amino acids. Only the CDR3 part of the read is kept: 45 bases, read in frame from the first base. The germline V gene supplies CDR1 SQVTM and CDR2 ANQGSEA. In the prospective study, participants were roughly 18 to 90 years old, resided in about 25 geographic areas of the United States, and were enrolled through a virtual design. To assign participants to cohorts, the prospective study relied on clinical history that participants themselves reported in a screening survey and a study questionnaire. For ImmuneRACE Cohort 3, a participant was defined as recovered based on two consecutive negative NP/OP PCR tests, clearance by a healthcare professional, or resolution of symptoms. In the prospective study, whole blood, serum and a nasopharyngeal or oropharyngeal swab were collected from each participant by mobile phlebotomists. Additional blood draws and questionnaires over a roughly two-month period could optionally be provided by prospective study participants. Blood samples from the prospective study were shipped frozen or at room temperature prior to DNA extraction.

The paper's findings and limits, for the study overall: The quantity of clinical and demographic metadata differed by source and by participant and was supplied without curation.

Sequencing was done on a sample of PBMCs or T cells enriched from blood (not recorded which). The clonotype comes from a man over 45 who had recovered from COVID-19. Rearrangement joined TRBV29-1 to TRBJ1-1; TRBD1 is perhaps the D gene, given 6 matching bases. At the DNA level, the sequence is TGCAGCGCCGCCGGACAGTTCGGCATGAACACTGAAGCTTTCTTT. Its translation is CSAAGQFGMNTEAFF.